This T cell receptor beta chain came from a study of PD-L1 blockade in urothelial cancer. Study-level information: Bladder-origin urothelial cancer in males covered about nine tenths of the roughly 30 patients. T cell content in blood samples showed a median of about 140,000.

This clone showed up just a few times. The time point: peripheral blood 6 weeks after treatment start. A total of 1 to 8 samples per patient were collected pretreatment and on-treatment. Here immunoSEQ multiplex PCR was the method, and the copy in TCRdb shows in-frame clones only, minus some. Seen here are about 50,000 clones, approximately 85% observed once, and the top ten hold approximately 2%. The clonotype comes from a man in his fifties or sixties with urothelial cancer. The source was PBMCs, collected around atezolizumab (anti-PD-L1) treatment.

CDR3 nucleotide sequence: TGTGCCAGCAGCCAAATCGACGACCTCCAGGGAGGCTACACCTTC. Amino acid sequence: CASSQIDDLQGGYTF. J is TRBJ1-2 and V is TRBV6-1; a weak D match, TRBD1 (5 bases). The CDR3 is 15 amino acids. From germline, CDR1 is MNHNS and CDR2 SASEGT. V lost 6 bases, J lost 8 bases, and 22 bases lay in between.